The 11 T cell receptor beta chains presented below share a single source sample, sequenced in a study of OX40 agonist ivuxolimab in advanced cancers. Library method: the immunoSEQ multiplex PCR assay. TCRdb obtained this table from immuneACCESS and retained in-frame rearrangements with V and J assigned. These tables miss some clones; where compared with another copy, unresolved V genes account for less than half of the shortfall, and the remainder is unexplained. In this sample the table shows 60,000 to 75,000 clones, about 90% of which occur a single time. Roughly 15% of the sample rests with the top ten. Here the sequenced sample was CD4+ or CD8+ T cells sorted from blood, taken in a trial of the OX40 agonist ivuxolimab. These receptors were collected from an adult with an advanced solid tumor such as melanoma, head and neck, liver or kidney cancer.

The V gene is TRBV27, the J gene TRBJ1-4; TRBD1 might be the D (5 bases). CDR1 and CDR2 (germline): MNHEY, SMNVEV (reference sequence). The CDR3 runs 14 residues. The germline V and J ends were trimmed by 7 bases and 3 bases, with 12 bases remaining between them. The CDR3 nucleotides read TGTGCCAGCACCTCCCAGGGCTCTAATGAAAAACTGTTTTTT. Its translation is CASTSQGSNEKLFF. The entire variable domain, with the rest obtained from reference TRBV27 and TRBJ1-4, is as follows: EAQVTQNPRYLITVTGKKLTVTCSQNMNHEYMSWYRQDPGLGLRQIYYSMNVEVTDKGDVPEGYKVSRKEKRNFPLILESPSPNQTSLYFCASTSQGSNEKLFFGSGTQLSVL.

There are a few counts of this clone. The chain combines TRBV28 with TRBJ2-7, with D possibly matching TRBD2 (6 bases). Germline CDR1 is MDHEN and CDR2 is SYDVKM. Between the trimmed V and J ends, which lost 4 bases and 2 bases, there was a span of 12 bases. The CDR3 consists of 14 residues. CDR3 coding DNA: TGTGCCAGCAGTTCTCAACGGGGGACCTACGAGCAGTACTTC. This encodes CASSSQRGTYEQYF.

This chain links TRBV9 with TRBJ2-7, with TRBD2 identical over 10 bases. Trimming removed 4 bases from V and 3 bases from J; junction bases left unmatched: 7. Germline lookup yields CDR1 SGDLS and CDR2 YYNGEE. The CDR3 loop spans 15 amino acids. The CDR3 loop reads CASSLASGRVYEQYF. The CDR3 nucleotides read TGTGCCAGCAGCCTGGCTAGCGGGAGAGTCTACGAGCAGTACTTC.

The chain combines TRBV6-5 with TRBJ1-6, with D possibly being TRBD1 (6 bases). CDR3 length: 15 residues. Germline CDR1 reads MNHEY; CDR2 reads SVGAGI. V lost 2 bases to trimming and J lost 6 bases, with 11 bases between them. CDR3 in amino acids: CASSYETGINSPLHF. As DNA, the CDR3 is TGTGCCAGCAGTTACGAGACAGGCATTAATTCACCCCTCCACTTT.

This clone was observed once. The rearrangement links TRBV5-1 to TRBJ2-7; D is possibly TRBD1 (5 bases). The germline V and J ends were trimmed by 5 bases and 0 bases, with 15 bases remaining between them. CDR1 and CDR2 from the germline V gene are SGHRS and YFSETQ. The CDR3 totals 15 residues. The CDR3 here is CASRPGQAISYEQYF. Here the CDR3 DNA reads TGCGCCAGCAGACCTGGACAAGCTATCTCCTACGAGCAGTACTTC.

The chain joins TRBV29-1 to TRBJ2-7; no clear D gene. Between the trimmed V and J ends, which lost 6 bases and 2 bases, there was a span of 14 bases. In germline, CDR1 is SQVTM, CDR2 ANQGSEA. The CDR3 runs to 13 residues. The CDR3 DNA reads as TGCAGCGTATTTATGGCGCAGACCTACGAGCAGTACTTC. Translation: CSVFMAQTYEQYF.

The chain couples TRBV19 to TRBJ1-1, with 7 bases identical to TRBD1. Germline assignment: CDR1 LNHDA and CDR2 SQIVND (reference sequence). This CDR3 is built from 17 residues. After removal of 5 bases from V and 1 base from J, the junction contained 13 bases not matched to a gene. The DNA of the CDR3 is TGTGCCAGTAGTCTCCCACCGACAGGGTGGAAGAACACTGAAGCTTTCTTT. The encoded protein is CASSLPPTGWKNTEAFF.

The chain uses TRBV7-9 and TRBJ1-1; D may be TRBD1 (6 bases). Trimming stripped 5 bases from V and 4 bases from J, with 17 bases between. CDR1 is SEHNR, CDR2 FQNEAQ, per germline (reference sequence). The CDR3 has 15 amino acids. CDR3 bases: TGTGCCAGCAGCCACGTGGGGGGGGCGCGCACTGAAGCTTTCTTT. Its translation: CASSHVGGARTEAFF.

V is TRBV5-4 and J is TRBJ1-5; 7 bases line up with TRBD1. The CDR3 is 15 residues long. With 4 bases clipped from V and 3 bases from J, the junction kept 7 bases outside the gene matches. Germline CDR1 and CDR2: SGHNT and YYREEE (reference sequence). The CDR3 here is CASSPSTGDNQPQHF. The CDR3 DNA reads as TGTGCCAGCAGCCCAAGTACAGGGGACAATCAGCCCCAGCATTTT.

The gene calls are TRBV9 and TRBJ2-1; 7 nucleotides match TRBD2. The CDR3 spans 16 residues. The J segment lost 6 bases and the V segment lost 3 bases, leaving 12 bases of the junction unmatched. Germline V gene sequence: CDR1 SGDLS, CDR2 YYNGEE. This CDR3 is CASSDPRDPGGNEQFF. Written as DNA, the CDR3 is TGTGCCAGCAGCGACCCTCGGGATCCGGGGGGCAATGAGCAGTTCTTC.

This chain links TRBV18 with TRBJ2-6, with 8 bases aligning to TRBD1. This CDR3 has 16 residues. Trimming cost V 6 bases and J 0 bases; bases outside gene matches: 4. Germline loops: CDR1 KGHSH, CDR2 LQKENI. The CDR3 DNA sequence: TGTGCCAGCTCCGGGACAGGAAGCTCTGGGGCCAACGTCCTGACTTTC. It specifies CASSGTGSSGANVLTF.